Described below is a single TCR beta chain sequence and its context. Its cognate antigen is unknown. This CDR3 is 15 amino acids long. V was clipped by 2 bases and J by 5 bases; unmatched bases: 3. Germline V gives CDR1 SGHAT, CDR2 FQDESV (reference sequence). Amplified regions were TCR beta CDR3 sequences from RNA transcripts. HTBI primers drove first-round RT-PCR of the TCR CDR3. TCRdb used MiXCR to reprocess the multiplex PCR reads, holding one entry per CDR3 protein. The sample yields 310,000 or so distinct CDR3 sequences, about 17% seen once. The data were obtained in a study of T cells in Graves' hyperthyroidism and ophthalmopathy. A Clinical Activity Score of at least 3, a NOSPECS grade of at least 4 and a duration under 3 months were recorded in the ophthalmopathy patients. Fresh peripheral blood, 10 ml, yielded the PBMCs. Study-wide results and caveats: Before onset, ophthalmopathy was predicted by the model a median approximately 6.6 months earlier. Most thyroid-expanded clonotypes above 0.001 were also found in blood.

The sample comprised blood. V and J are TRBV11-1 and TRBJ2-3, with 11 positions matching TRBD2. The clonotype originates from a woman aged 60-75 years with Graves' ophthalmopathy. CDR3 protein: CASSLLGLAGDTQYF. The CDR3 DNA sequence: TGTGCCAGCAGCTTACTAGGACTAGCGGGAGATACGCAGTATTTT.